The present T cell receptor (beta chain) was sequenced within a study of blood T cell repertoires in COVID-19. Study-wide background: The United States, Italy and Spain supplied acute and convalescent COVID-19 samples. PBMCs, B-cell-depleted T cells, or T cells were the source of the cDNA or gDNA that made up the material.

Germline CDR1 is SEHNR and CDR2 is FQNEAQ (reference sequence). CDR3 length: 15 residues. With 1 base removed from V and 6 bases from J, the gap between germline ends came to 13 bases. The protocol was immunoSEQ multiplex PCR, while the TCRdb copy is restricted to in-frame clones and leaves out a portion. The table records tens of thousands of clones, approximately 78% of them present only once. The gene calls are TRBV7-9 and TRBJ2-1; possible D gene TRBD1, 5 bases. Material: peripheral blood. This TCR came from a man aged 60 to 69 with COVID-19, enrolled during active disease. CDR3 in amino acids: CASSLGVGASNEQFF. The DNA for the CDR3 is TGTGCCAGCAGCTTAGGGGTAGGGGCGAGCAATGAGCAGTTCTTC.